Listed below are T cell receptor beta chains from one sample, sequenced in a study of early T cells in non-severe SARS-CoV-2 infection. TCRdb re-analysed the 5' RACE reads in MiXCR, keeping a single row per CDR3 protein. This table has about 87,000 distinct CDR3 sequences, 13% to 15% appearing once. The sequenced material came from whole blood. Source of these receptors: an adult who was a healthcare worker with PCR-confirmed SARS-CoV-2 infection or an uninfected control (not recorded which). Each CDR3 is given with its conserved first and last residue. A D gene is named only where the DNA matches it firmly. Size tells how often a clone was seen (once, few, many) or the class of an expanded clone, and some rows leave it out.

>.|TRBJ2-7|TRBV10-3|TRBD1
TGTGCCATCGGGGGGACAGGGGGAAGGTACGAGCAGTACTTC
CAIGGTGGRYEQYF
>.|TRBJ2-1|TRBV7-2|TRBD2
TGTGCCAGCAGCTCCCAGGCGGAGCGGGGGGCTGAGCAGTTCTTC
CASSSQAERGAEQFF
>many|TRBJ1-2|TRBV7-2|.
TGTGCCAGCAGCCCCGTCCCCTATGGCTACACCTTC
CASSPVPYGYTF
>few|TRBJ2-5|TRBV20-1|TRBD1
TGCAGTGCCGTACGCTTGTCGGGACAGGGGTTAGAAGCCCAGTACTTC
CSAVRLSGQGLEAQYF
>many|TRBJ2-3|TRBV29-1|TRBD2
TGCAGCGTTGAACCTAGCGGGGGTGCAGATACGCAGTATTTT
CSVEPSGGADTQYF
>few|TRBJ2-3|TRBV11-2|.
TGTGCCAGCAGCTTAAACAGGGTAACAGATACGCAGTATTTT
CASSLNRVTDTQYF
>few|TRBJ2-4|TRBV20-1|.
TGCAGTGCCCAGTCTACGGCTACACGGGGCAAAAACATTCAGTACTTC
CSAQSTATRGKNIQYF
>.|TRBJ2-1|TRBV18|TRBD1
TGTGCCAGCTCACCTTCCCGGGACAGGGGGCACAATGAGCAGTTCTTC
CASSPSRDRGHNEQFF
>.|TRBJ2-1|TRBV12-2|.
TGTGCAAGTCACCCAGACCGGGTCGGGGATGAGCAGTTCTTC
CASHPDRVGDEQFF
>many|TRBJ2-5|TRBV27|.
TGTGCCAGCAGTCGTAAGCCTCAAGAGACCCAGTACTTC
CASSRKPQETQYF
>.|TRBJ2-7|TRBV9|TRBD1
TGTGCCAGCAGCGAGGGACAGGGAGAGGGATACGAGCAGTACTTC
CASSEGQGEGYEQYF
>.|TRBJ1-4|TRBV6-5|TRBD1
TGTGCCAGCAGAGCGACAGGGGAAGAAAAACTGTTTTTT
CASRATGEEKLFF
>few|TRBJ1-2|TRBV18|.
TGTGCCAGCTCAACAGGTTACACCAACTATGGCTACACCTTC
CASSTGYTNYGYTF
>many|TRBJ2-7|TRBV27|.
TGTGTACCAATGAGGCAGGGGTACGAGCAGTACTTC
CVPMRQGYEQYF
>.|TRBJ1-3|TRBV30|TRBD1
TGTGCCAGTGGACAGGACTTCTCTGGAAACACCATATATTTT
CASGQDFSGNTIYF
>.|TRBJ2-7|TRBV7-6|.
TGTGCCAGCAGCTTATCCGGCGGTTTGGGTGAGCAGTACTTC
CASSLSGGLGEQYF
>.|TRBJ2-7|TRBV12-3/TRBV12-4|TRBD1
TGTGCCAGCAGTCTGGACAGGCGACTTTACGAGCAGTACTTC
CASSLDRRLYEQYF
>many|TRBJ1-6|TRBV7-9|.
TGTTCCAGCAGCTTAGGGGCCGGGACGTTAAGCTCCTATAATTCACCCCTCCACTTT
CSSSLGAGTLSSYNSPLHF
>.|TRBJ2-3|TRBV20-1|TRBD2
TGCAGTGCTAGAGGTAGCGGGGGGGCGGATACGCAGTATTTT
CSARGSGGADTQYF
>.|TRBJ2-4|TRBV9|TRBD2
TGTGCCAGCAGCGTAGGTGGACTAGCGGGGGGGCCGAACATTCAGTACTTC
CASSVGGLAGGPNIQYF
>few|TRBJ1-6|TRBV4-1|.
TGCGCCAGCAGCCAAGAGGGCAGGAGTCGGATAACACCCCTCCACTTT
CASSQEGRSRITPLHF
>.|TRBJ2-1|TRBV4-2|TRBD2
TGTGCCAGCAGCCGAGGGACTAGCGGGGGACCTAGCTCCTACAATGAGCAGTTCTTC
CASSRGTSGGPSSYNEQFF
>.|TRBJ2-7|TRBV20-1|.
TGCAGTGCTAGGGAGACGGCTACCTACGAGCAGTACTTC
CSARETATYEQYF
>many|TRBJ2-2|TRBV14|.
TGTGCCAGCAGCCAATTCCACGATATATACCCCGGGGAGCTGTTTTTT
CASSQFHDIYPGELFF
>.|TRBJ2-7|TRBV20-1|TRBD1
TGCAGTGCTGGAGGAAAACAGGGGACCTCCTACGAGCAGTACTTC
CSAGGKQGTSYEQYF
>.|TRBJ2-3|TRBV6-2/TRBV6-3|TRBD2
TGTGCCAGCAGTTACTCCCCCGGGACTAGCTCAAGCACAGATACGCAGTATTTT
CASSYSPGTSSSTDTQYF
>few|TRBJ2-7|TRBV29-1|TRBD2
TGCAGCGTCCGGACTAGCGGGGGAACCCCTTACGAGCAGTACTTC
CSVRTSGGTPYEQYF
>few|TRBJ2-4|TRBV5-6|.
TGTGCCAGCAGCTTGGACCCGACCTTGCTAGCCAAAAACATTCAGTACTTC
CASSLDPTLLAKNIQYF
>.|TRBJ2-7|TRBV6-1|.
TGTGCCAGCAGACCCACCGGTCCCAGCTCCTACGAGCAGTACTTC
CASRPTGPSSYEQYF
>few|TRBJ2-1|TRBV12-5|TRBD2
TGTGCTAGTGGCCGCCAACTAGCGGGGTATTACAATGAGCAGTTCTTC
CASGRQLAGYYNEQFF
>.|TRBJ1-3|TRBV6-1|.
TGTGCCAGCAGGCTTGACGGGTTCTCTGGAAACACCATATATTTT
CASRLDGFSGNTIYF
>few|TRBJ2-7|TRBV28|.
TGTGCCAGCAGTATTGACCGGGGGCAGTACTTC
CASSIDRGQYF
>.|TRBJ1-2|TRBV9|.
TGTGCCAGCAGCGTTCCAGGGGCCCTCACCTTC
CASSVPGALTF
>.|TRBJ2-1|TRBV6-6|.
TGTGCCAGCACCCTCGACAGATACAATGAGCAGTTCTTC
CASTLDRYNEQFF
>.|TRBJ1-5|TRBV6-2/TRBV6-3|TRBD1
TGTGCCAGCAGTTTTGGACAGGTTGGGGGTCAGCCCCAGCATTTT
CASSFGQVGGQPQHF
>.|TRBJ2-2|TRBV20-1|TRBD2
TGCAGTGCTAGAGATTCTAGCGGGTCCTGGGAGCTGTTTTTT
CSARDSSGSWELFF
>many|TRBJ2-1|TRBV3-1|.
TGTGCCAGCAGTCAGATGGGGAGCTCCTACAATGAGCAGTTCTTC
CASSQMGSSYNEQFF
>.|TRBJ1-4|TRBV28|TRBD1
TGTGCCAGCAGTTTTACCTTCAGGGACAGGAAAAAACTGTTTTTT
CASSFTFRDRKKLFF
>many|TRBJ2-7|TRBV19|TRBD1
TGTGCCAGTAGTTCCCTGGGACAGGGGGCGTACGAGCAGTACTTC
CASSSLGQGAYEQYF